Below, one T cell receptor beta chain is given with its context. Its antigen is currently unknown. The CDR3 covers 18 residues. CDR1 is LGHNA, CDR2 YNFKEQ, per germline. From the 5' RACE reads, TCRdb lists one entry per CDR3 protein and no DNA. This sample's table has more than 300,000 distinct CDR3 sequences. The data originate from a study of monozygotic twins with inflammatory bowel disease. The study's findings and limits: Twin pairs that were concordant did not differ from discordant pairs in repertoire similarity, possibly from limited power. A single strong IBD-associated signal or clonotype was not supported by the findings. The co-twins with IBD showed lower TCRbeta diversity (inverse Simpson) than their healthy siblings.

The clonotype was recovered from a human donor with ulcerative colitis or Crohn's disease, or a healthy co-twin of an affected twin (not recorded which). This sequence joins TRBV4-2 and TRBJ2-5; TCRdb's assignment of TRBD1 cannot be checked, as there is no DNA. The source material was blood. The CDR3 is CASSQGGGKGFSGETQYF.